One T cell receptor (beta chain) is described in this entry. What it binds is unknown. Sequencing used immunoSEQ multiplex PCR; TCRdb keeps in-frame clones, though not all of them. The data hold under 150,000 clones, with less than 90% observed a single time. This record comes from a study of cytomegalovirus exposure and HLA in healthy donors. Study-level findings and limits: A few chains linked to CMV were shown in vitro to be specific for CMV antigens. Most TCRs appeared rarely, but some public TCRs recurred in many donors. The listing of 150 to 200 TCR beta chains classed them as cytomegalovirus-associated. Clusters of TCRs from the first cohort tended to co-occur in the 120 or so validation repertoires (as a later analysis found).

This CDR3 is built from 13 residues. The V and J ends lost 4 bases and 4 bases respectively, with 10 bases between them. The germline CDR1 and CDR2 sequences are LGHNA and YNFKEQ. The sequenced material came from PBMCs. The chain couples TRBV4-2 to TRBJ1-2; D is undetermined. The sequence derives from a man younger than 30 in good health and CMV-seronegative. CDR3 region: CASSPDPGYGYTF. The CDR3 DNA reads TGTGCCAGCAGCCCAGACCCCGGCTATGGCTACACCTTC.